This is a list of T cell receptor beta chains from one sample in a study of CD8 T cells in Susac syndrome. In TCRdb, the immunoSEQ multiplex PCR reads were re-called with MiXCR into one record per CDR3 protein. The sample contains 74,000 or so distinct CDR3 sequences, approximately 94% of which appear only once. Source material: CD4+ T cells from PBMCs. The receptors derive from a human donor with Susac syndrome. CDR3s include the opening cysteine and the closing phenylalanine or tryptophan. D genes are given only for firm matches. Not every row has a clone size; where given, it reads once, few, many or a size class.

v_gene	j_gene	len	abundance	d_gene	CDR3nt	CDR3aa
TRBV24-1	TRBJ2-2	15	.	.	TGTGCCACCAGTGGTTATGGGCTGGACACCGGGGAGCTGTTTTTT	CATSGYGLDTGELFF
TRBV15	TRBJ2-2	14	.	.	TGTGCCACCAGCAGGCAGGAGGGGCCCGGGGAGCTGTTTTTT	CATSRQEGPGELFF
TRBV28	TRBJ1-2	14	.	TRBD1	TGTGCCAGCACCCCCCTCGGGACAGGGAATGGCTACACCTTC	CASTPLGTGNGYTF
TRBV27	TRBJ2-5	14	once	TRBD1	TGTGCCAGCAAATTAGACAGGGCTGGGGAGACCCAGTACTTC	CASKLDRAGETQYF
TRBV2	TRBJ1-1	11	.	.	TGTGCCAGCCTTTTGGGGCAGAAAGCTTTCTTT	CASLLGQKAFF
TRBV9	TRBJ2-5	15	.	TRBD1	TGTGCCAGCAGCCCAAATACAGGGGGCTTTGAGACCCAGTACTTC	CASSPNTGGFETQYF
TRBV5-4	TRBJ1-4	13	.	.	TGTGCCAGCAGCTTGGTGGGACAAGAAAAACTGTTTTTT	CASSLVGQEKLFF
TRBV24-1	TRBJ2-3	15	.	.	TGTGCCACCAGTGTGGGGGCGCAAGACACAGATACGCAGTATTTT	CATSVGAQDTDTQYF
TRBV6-4	TRBJ1-2	14	.	.	TGTGCCAGCAGTGACTCTACGGTTCTAGGAGGCTACACCTTC	CASSDSTVLGGYTF
TRBV20-1	TRBJ2-3	15	.	TRBD2	TGCAGTGCCTCCTCTAGCGGGCGCCTCACAGATACGCAGTATTTT	CSASSSGRLTDTQYF
TRBV30	TRBJ2-7	13	.	TRBD2	TGTGCCTGGAGTGGGGGACTATCCTACGAGCAGTACTTC	CAWSGGLSYEQYF
TRBV6-2/TRBV6-3	TRBJ2-6	13	.	.	TGTGCCAGCCAAGACGGAGGGGCCAACGTCCTGACTTTC	CASQDGGANVLTF
TRBV7-9	TRBJ2-7	14	.	TRBD1	TGTGCCAGCAGCCAGACGACAGGGTCCTACGAGCAGTACTTC	CASSQTTGSYEQYF
TRBV25-1	TRBJ2-7	13	.	.	TGTGCCAGCAATGGTAAGGCCTCCTACGAGCAGTACTTC	CASNGKASYEQYF
TRBV25-1	TRBJ2-3	16	.	TRBD1	TGTGCCAGCAGTGAATTTGGGACAGGGGACCCAGATACGCAGTATTTT	CASSEFGTGDPDTQYF
TRBV5-6	TRBJ1-3	15	.	.	TGTGCCAGCAGCTTTGGGCGGCTCTCTGGAAACACCATATATTTT	CASSFGRLSGNTIYF
TRBV12-3/TRBV12-4	TRBJ2-7	14	.	TRBD1	TGTGCCAGCAGTTTGGGCAGGGGGCTGGTCGAGCAGTACTTC	CASSLGRGLVEQYF
TRBV3-1	TRBJ2-4	14	.	.	TGTGCCAGCAGCCAAGATCGGGGACTCGCCATTCAGTACTTC	CASSQDRGLAIQYF
TRBV2	TRBJ2-3	12	few	.	TGTGCCAGCAGTGAAAGCACAGATACGCAGTATTTT	CASSESTDTQYF
TRBV7-2	TRBJ1-3	15	.	.	TGTGCCAGCAGCCCCTTCCGATTCTCTGGAAACACCATATATTTT	CASSPFRFSGNTIYF
TRBV20-1	TRBJ1-5	13	.	TRBD1	TGCAGTGCTAGCGGGACAGCTAATCAGCCCCAGCATTTT	CSASGTANQPQHF
TRBV5-4	TRBJ2-3	16	.	TRBD2	TGTGCCAGCAGCACCGGGACTAGCAGAAGCACAGATACGCAGTATTTT	CASSTGTSRSTDTQYF
TRBV7-8	TRBJ2-7	14	.	.	TGTGCCAGCAGCTTAGTAGAGTACGACTACGAGCAGTACTTC	CASSLVEYDYEQYF
TRBV20-1	TRBJ2-1	15	.	TRBD2	TGCAGTGCTGGGATAGCGGGGGGACGTGACAATGAGCAGTTCTTC	CSAGIAGGRDNEQFF
TRBV12-3/TRBV12-4	TRBJ2-5	18	.	TRBD2	TGTGCCAGCAGTTTTGTTTGGACTAGCGGGAGTTTTGAAGAGACCCAGTACTTC	CASSFVWTSGSFEETQYF
TRBV19	TRBJ1-2	10	.	.	TGTGCGTCAGGGGATGCTGGCTACACCTTC	CASGDAGYTF
TRBV5-1	TRBJ2-7	14	.	.	TGCGCCAGCAGCTTGGGGTCCGGATACTACGAGCAGTACTTC	CASSLGSGYYEQYF
TRBV7-2	TRBJ1-2	14	.	.	TGTGCCAGCAGCTTGGCACGCAGGGCAGGGGGCTACACCTTC	CASSLARRAGGYTF
TRBV11-2	TRBJ2-7	12	.	.	TGTGCCAGCTCTCGGTTCCTTGGGGAGCAGTACTTC	CASSRFLGEQYF
TRBV2	TRBJ2-1	15	.	TRBD1	TGTGCCAGCAGCGGGACAGGGGCCGGTCGGGCTGAGCAGTTCTTC	CASSGTGAGRAEQFF
TRBV12-3/TRBV12-4	TRBJ1-5	16	.	TRBD1	TGTGCCAGCAGGCAGGAAGGGACAGCGAAGAATCAGCCCCAGCATTTT	CASRQEGTAKNQPQHF